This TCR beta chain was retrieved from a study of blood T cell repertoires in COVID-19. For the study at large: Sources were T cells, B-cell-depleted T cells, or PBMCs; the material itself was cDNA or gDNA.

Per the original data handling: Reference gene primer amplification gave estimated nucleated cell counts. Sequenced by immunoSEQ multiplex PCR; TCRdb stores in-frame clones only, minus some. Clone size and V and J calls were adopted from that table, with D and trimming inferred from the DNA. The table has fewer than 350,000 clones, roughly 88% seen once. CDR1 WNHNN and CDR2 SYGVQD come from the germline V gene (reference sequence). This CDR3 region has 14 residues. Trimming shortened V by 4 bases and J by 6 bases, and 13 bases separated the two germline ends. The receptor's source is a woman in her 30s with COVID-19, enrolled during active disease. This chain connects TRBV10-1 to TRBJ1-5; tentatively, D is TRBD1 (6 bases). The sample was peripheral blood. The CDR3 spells CASSVGGLGQPQHF. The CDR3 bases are TGCGCCAGCAGTGTCGGGGGGCTTGGTCAGCCCCAGCATTTT.